The 27 T cell receptor beta chains reported below all come from one sample, sequenced in a study of Tregs in tolerant kidney transplant recipients. Produced via immunoSEQ multiplex PCR; TCRdb's table is partial and in-frame only. The sample contains 80,000 to 90,000 clones, around 94% of which appear only once. The sample comprised CD8+ T cells from blood. The receptors derive from a human donor in good health.

This sequence joins TRBV18 and TRBJ1-2, with D possibly TRBD1 on 6 matching bases. V lost 6 bases and J lost 4, with 15 bases in between. This CDR3 has 14 residues. CDR1 is KGHSH, CDR2 LQKENI, per germline. The CDR3 loop is CASSGRQDFYGYTF. The CDR3 nucleotides read TGTGCCAGCTCTGGAAGACAGGATTTCTATGGCTACACCTTC.

The chain combines TRBV4-1 with TRBJ1-5; D ambiguous. This CDR3 spans 14 amino acids. Germline values: CDR1 MGHRA, CDR2 YSYEKL. V shed 0 bases and J shed 2 bases, with 5 bases lying between them. CDR3 DNA sequence: TGCGCCAGCAGCCAAGATAGGGGCAATCAGCCCCAGCATTTT. Translation gives CASSQDRGNQPQHF.

The chain employs TRBV2 and TRBJ1-1; tentative D call: TRBD1 (6 bases). Per the germline V gene, CDR1 is SNHLY and CDR2 is FYNNEI. V dropped 8 bases and J dropped 10 bases, with 14 bases sitting between them. This CDR3 contains 11 residues. The CDR3, as DNA: TGTGCCAGCGGAGGGGGTCATAGAGCTTTCTTT. This gives the protein CASGGGHRAFF.

This clone was observed a few times. The V call is TRBV7-8, the J call TRBJ1-6, with no clear D. The CDR3 sequence is 13 residues long. Trimming stripped 5 bases from V and 8 bases from J, with 10 bases between. CDR1 and CDR2 from the germline V gene are SGHVS and FQNEAQ. The CDR3 DNA follows: TGTGCCAGCAGCCCCTTAAACTATTCACCCCTCCACTTT. Amino acid sequence: CASSPLNYSPLHF.

This chain joins TRBV7-2 and TRBJ2-2; 11 bases fit TRBD2. Trimming cost V 2 bases and J 2 bases; bases outside gene matches: 10. CDR1 is SGHTA and CDR2 is FQGNSA in the germline V gene. The CDR3 spans 19 residues. The CDR3 spells CASSLTGGLAGSNTGELFF. The CDR3 DNA is TGTGCCAGCAGCTTAACCGGAGGACTAGCGGGTAGTAACACCGGGGAGCTGTTTTTT.

The genes are TRBV6-1 and TRBJ1-4, with D possibly being TRBD1 (5 bases). This CDR3 region has 15 residues. V lost 6 bases and J lost 8, with 19 bases in between. The germline V gene encodes CDR1 MNHNS and CDR2 SASEGT. The CDR3 DNA sequence: TGTGCCAGCAGACCCCGACATGTGTCAGGGGAAAAACTGTTTTTT. Translation: CASRPRHVSGEKLFF.

The chain employs TRBV4-1 and TRBJ2-1, with TRBD2 matching over 9 bases. The CDR3 runs to 15 residues. Trimming took 1 base from V and 4 from J; bases not matched to a gene: 2. Germline CDR1 MGHRA, CDR2 YSYEKL. The CDR3 DNA follows: TGCGCCAGCAGCCAAGGCCTAGCGGGGTACAATGAGCAGTTCTTC. It specifies CASSQGLAGYNEQFF.

V gene TRBV5-4 combines with J gene TRBJ2-7, with D possibly matching TRBD1 (5 bases). The CDR3 sequence is 15 residues long. Looked up from germline, CDR1 is SGHNT and CDR2 is YYREEE (reference sequence). Trimming cost V 4 bases and J 2 bases, with 16 bases left between them. The CDR3 here is CASSTTGVGAYEQYF. The DNA for the CDR3 is TGTGCCAGCAGCACCACAGGAGTTGGGGCCTACGAGCAGTACTTC.

This chain joins TRBV27 and TRBJ2-1, with 14 nucleotides matching TRBD2. The V gene's germline CDR1 is MNHEY and CDR2 SMNVEV (reference sequence). The CDR3 is 17 residues long. The J segment lost 10 bases and the V segment lost 4 bases, leaving 12 bases of the junction unmatched. The CDR3 DNA reads as TGTGCCAGCAGTTCAGGTACGGGACTAGCGGGAGTGCGGGAGCAGTTCTTC. This sequence encodes CASSSGTGLAGVREQFF.

This chain links TRBV4-1 with TRBJ2-1; D is perhaps TRBD2 (6 bases). The CDR3 loop spans 16 amino acids. In germline, CDR1 is MGHRA, CDR2 YSYEKL. V lost 1 base and J lost 7, with 17 bases in between. The CDR3 coding sequence is TGCGCCAGCAGCCAAGCGGCGGGATGGTCGCTTAATGAGCAGTTCTTC. Translated: CASSQAAGWSLNEQFF.

This chain uses TRBV27 with TRBJ2-3; 8 bases are shared with TRBD1. Germline assignment: CDR1 MNHEY and CDR2 SMNVEV (reference sequence). There are 14 residues in the CDR3. J was trimmed by 4 bases and V by 5 bases; bases with no gene match: 5. CDR3 nucleotide sequence: TGTGCCAGCAGTGTCTTACAGGGGGCAGATACGCAGTATTTT. Protein product: CASSVLQGADTQYF.

The J gene is TRBJ2-7, the V gene TRBV7-2; 8 bases align to TRBD1. The CDR3 spans 16 residues. The germline V gene has CDR1 SGHTA and CDR2 FQGNSA. V dropped 1 base and J dropped 6; count of bases not matched to a gene: 11. The DNA of the CDR3 is TGTGCCAGCAGCTTAGGGTGGACAGGGCCATATGGCGAGCAGTACTTC. Protein sequence: CASSLGWTGPYGEQYF.

The chain joins TRBV6-5 to TRBJ1-1; maybe TRBD1 (5 bases). The CDR3 is 12 amino acids. Germline V gives CDR1 MNHEY, CDR2 SVGAGI. Trimming removed 6 bases at V and 10 bases at J, with 15 bases between. CDR3 in amino acids: CASSPQGPGAFF. As DNA, the CDR3 is TGTGCCAGCAGCCCGCAGGGACCCGGAGCTTTCTTT.

The gene calls are TRBV27 and TRBJ1-4; D ambiguous. Germline CDR1 reads MNHEY; CDR2 reads SMNVEV (reference sequence). CDR3 length: 18 amino acids. With 2 bases removed from V and 7 bases from J, the gap between germline ends came to 23 bases. In nucleotides, the CDR3 is TGTGCCAGCAGTTTAAAACAAAACCTGGGGAGTCAGAGTGAAAAACTGTTTTTT. Translating it yields CASSLKQNLGSQSEKLFF.

The chain is built from TRBV13 and TRBJ2-3; TRBD2 is a possible D gene (7 bases). Trimming cost V 4 bases and J 4 bases, with 12 bases left between them. Germline CDR1 PRHDT, CDR2 FYEKMQ (reference sequence). CDR3 length: 14 amino acids. The DNA of the CDR3 is TGTGCCAGCAGCTCCTGGGGGGGGCCAGATACGCAGTATTTT. Translation gives CASSSWGGPDTQYF.

The rearrangement uses TRBV9 and TRBJ2-7; the D gene is possibly TRBD1 (6 bases). Germline V gene sequence: CDR1 SGDLS, CDR2 YYNGEE. V lost 4 bases to trimming and J lost 0 bases, with 17 bases between them. The CDR3 extends over 16 amino acids. Here the CDR3 DNA reads TGTGCCAGCAGCCCCCACTATGGGGGCCGCTCCTACGAGCAGTACTTC. Residues: CASSPHYGGRSYEQYF.

V usage is TRBV16 and J usage is TRBJ1-1, with unresolved D. Trimming stripped 3 bases from V and 0 bases from J, with 11 bases between. The CDR3 spans 15 residues. Germline V CDR1 and CDR2: KGHSY, FQNENV. The CDR3: CASSHVESLNTEAFF. CDR3 in DNA: TGTGCCAGCAGCCACGTAGAGTCCTTGAACACTGAAGCTTTCTTT.

The chain has TRBV7-8 and TRBJ2-3; unclear D gene. CDR1 and CDR2 (germline): SGHVS, FQNEAQ. The CDR3 has 13 amino acids. V dropped 2 bases and J dropped 5 bases, with 8 bases sitting between them. The CDR3 sequence: CASSLYRLDTQYF. The DNA of the CDR3 is TGTGCCAGCAGCTTATACCGGTTAGATACGCAGTATTTT.

The chain combines TRBV7-9 with TRBJ2-7; D may match TRBD1 or TRBD2 (5 bases each). The germline V gene has CDR1 SEHNR and CDR2 FQNEAQ (reference sequence). There are 12 residues in the CDR3. The CDR3 DNA follows: TGTGCAGCAGAAGGGGAGATCTACGAGCAGTACTTC. Residues: CAAEGEIYEQYF.

This clone was seen more than once but under ten times. The same CDR3 is also encoded by other DNA sequences in this sample. The chain has TRBV6-4 and TRBJ2-1; 10 bases are a match to TRBD2. The junction had 2 bases not matched to a gene; V was cut back by 3 bases and J by 6 bases. This CDR3 is 14 amino acids long. CDR1 and CDR2 from the germline V gene are MRHNA and SNTAGT. The CDR3 coding sequence is TGTGCCAGCAGTGAAGCGGGGGGGCCCAATGAGCAGTTCTTC. It codes for CASSEAGGPNEQFF.

V and J are TRBV7-9 and TRBJ2-3; either TRBD1 or TRBD2 may supply D (5 bases each). The CDR3 is 15 amino acids. Germline V gives CDR1 SEHNR, CDR2 FQNEAQ (reference sequence). V dropped 6 bases and J dropped 2 bases, with 15 bases sitting between them. CDR3 sequence (DNA): TGTGCCAGCAGTGAGGTGGGGGTCTCCACAGATACGCAGTATTTT. This sequence encodes CASSEVGVSTDTQYF.

The V gene is TRBV27, the J gene TRBJ2-7, with a tentative D call TRBD1 (5 bases). Germline V gene data show CDR1 as MNHEY and CDR2 as SMNVEV (reference sequence). Trimming took off 6 bases at V and 5 bases at J, with 14 bases between the two ends. This CDR3 contains 13 residues. CDR3: CASRRGTRNEQYF. DNA of the CDR3: TGTGCCAGCAGAAGGGGAACAAGGAACGAGCAGTACTTC.

V usage is TRBV6-1 and J usage is TRBJ1-3; D perhaps matches TRBD1 (5 bases). Trimming stripped 4 bases from V and 4 bases from J, with 11 bases between. The CDR3 is made up of 14 amino acids. Germline V gene sequence: CDR1 MNHNS, CDR2 SASEGT. The chain's CDR3 is CASSVARTGNTIYF. The CDR3 DNA reads TGTGCCAGCAGTGTGGCCAGGACAGGAAACACCATATATTTT.

The gene calls are TRBV7-9 and TRBJ2-2, with 8 bases aligning to TRBD1. Germline V gene sequence: CDR1 SEHNR, CDR2 FQNEAQ (reference sequence). The CDR3 consists of 16 residues. V trimming: 4 bases; J trimming: 0 bases; junction bases outside the gene matches: 4. Here the CDR3 reads CASSSLQGANTGELFF. The CDR3 DNA reads as TGTGCCAGCAGCTCCTTACAGGGGGCGAACACCGGGGAGCTGTTTTTT.

V gene TRBV29-1 combines with J gene TRBJ2-5; 7 bases align to TRBD1. This CDR3 is 14 amino acids long. Trimming took 5 bases from V and 0 from J; bases not matched to a gene: 6. The germline gives CDR1 SQVTM, CDR2 ANQGSEA. The CDR3 reads CSVSSRGYQETQYF. The CDR3 DNA reads as TGCAGCGTTTCCTCCAGGGGGTACCAAGAGACCCAGTACTTC.

The V call is TRBV9, the J call TRBJ2-1, with TRBD1 identical over 8 bases. The CDR3 has 14 amino acids. Germline CDR1 reads SGDLS; CDR2 reads YYNGEE. V was clipped by 0 bases and J by 8 bases; unmatched bases: 4. CDR3 region: CASSVVQGADEQFF. In DNA form, the CDR3 reads TGTGCCAGCAGCGTAGTTCAGGGGGCCGATGAGCAGTTCTTC.

With respect to this clone: Other DNA sequences in the same sample also yield this CDR3. The chain links TRBV7-9 to TRBJ1-2, with D tentatively TRBD1 (5 bases). The CDR3 length is 13 residues. Trimming took off 1 base at V and 4 bases at J, with 7 bases between the two ends. From germline, CDR1 is SEHNR and CDR2 FQNEAQ (reference sequence). CDR3 sequence (DNA): TGTGCCAGCAGCTTAGGGGGGTCCTATGGCTACACCTTC. Its protein is CASSLGGSYGYTF.